The rows below give T cell receptor beta chains drawn from one sample of a study of control samples from healthy donors and cancer patients. Some clones are missing from TCRdb's copy, which holds only in-frame ones; the method was immunoSEQ multiplex PCR. Among about 120,000 clones, 80% to 90% were seen once, and the ten largest hold around 1.1%. Sequenced sample: PBMCs. These receptor sequences come from a woman aged 45-59 years with colorectal cancer. Each CDR3 is given with its conserved first and last residue. Fields, in order: V gene, J gene, D gene, clone size, CDR3 DNA, CDR3 protein. A D gene is named only where the DNA matches it firmly. The size of a clone is reported for some rows only, either as once, few or many, or as a class for expanded clones.

>TRBV7-9|TRBJ2-1|TRBD2|.
TGTGCCAGCACCGATTCCGGCGGGAGAGGCCGGTTGGAGCAGTTCTTC
CASTDSGGRGRLEQFF
>TRBV5-1|TRBJ2-5|.|.
TGCGCCAGCAGCCTAGGGGGGCGTCGGACAGCATTTCAAGAGACCCAGTACTTC
CASSLGGRRTAFQETQYF
>TRBV27|TRBJ1-2|TRBD1|once
TGTGCCAGCAGTCCGCAAGTGGGACAGTTTAAGCGGGATGGCTACACCTTC
CASSPQVGQFKRDGYTF
>TRBV3-1/TRBV3-2|TRBJ2-5|.|.
TGTGCCAGCAGCCAAGAGGCAGGGGCAGGGGAGACCCAGTACTTC
CASSQEAGAGETQYF
>TRBV7-2|TRBJ1-1|.|.
TGTGCCAGCAGCGCCTGGGGGACTGTCACTGAAGCTTTCTTT
CASSAWGTVTEAFF
>TRBV5-6|TRBJ1-2|.|.
TGTGCCAGCAGCCTCGGCAGGGTCTATGGCTACACCTTC
CASSLGRVYGYTF
>TRBV2|TRBJ2-1|.|.
TGTGCCAGCAGTGAACCCCCCTACAATGAGCAGTTCTTC
CASSEPPYNEQFF
>TRBV6-5|TRBJ1-2|.|once
TGTGCCAGCAGTTACGACAGGCTGGCTAGAGGCTACACCTTC
CASSYDRLARGYTF
>TRBV11-2|TRBJ1-5|.|.
TGTGCCAGCAGCCTCATAGGCGGGCCCCAGCATTTT
CASSLIGGPQHF
>TRBV7-3|TRBJ2-7|.|.
TGTGCCAGCAGCAACCGACAGACGGACGAGCAGTACTTC
CASSNRQTDEQYF
>TRBV10-3|TRBJ1-3|.|once
TGTGCCATCAGTGCTCTGTTGGGCGGAAACACCATATATTTT
CAISALLGGNTIYF
>TRBV5-4|TRBJ1-3|TRBD1|.
TGTGCCAGCAGCTTGATTACAGGGGCGCAGGGAAACACCATATATTTT
CASSLITGAQGNTIYF
>TRBV11-3|TRBJ1-2|.|.
TGTGCCAGCAGTCCCTGGGACATCCCCGACCTTAACTATGGCTACACCTTC
CASSPWDIPDLNYGYTF
>TRBV21-1|TRBJ1-5|.|.
TGTGCCAGCAGCAATCCAGGGGTTGGCAGCAATCAGCCCCAGCATTTT
CASSNPGVGSNQPQHF
>TRBV30|TRBJ2-7|.|.
TGTGCCTGGAGGACAAGTTACGAGCAGTACTTC
CAWRTSYEQYF
>TRBV2|TRBJ2-7|TRBD2|.
TGTGCCAGCAGTGAATTGAGAGGTATAGCGGGGCAGGCCTACGAGCAGTACTTC
CASSELRGIAGQAYEQYF
>TRBV10-3|TRBJ1-5|.|.
TGTGCCATCGCAAACCCTCGACCCGGGACATATTATAGCAATCAGCCCCAGCATTTT
CAIANPRPGTYYSNQPQHF
>TRBV10-3|TRBJ2-3|TRBD2|.
TGTGCCATCAGTGAGTACAGCGGGGGGGCCGGTACAGATACGCAGTATTTT
CAISEYSGGAGTDTQYF
>TRBV5-1|TRBJ1-4|.|.
TGCGCCAGCAGCCCCGGCAGTGCAACTAATGAAAAACTGTTTTTT
CASSPGSATNEKLFF
>TRBV30|TRBJ1-6|.|.
TGTGCCTGGAGGCTAAGGACAGCCTATAATTCACCCCTCCACTTT
CAWRLRTAYNSPLHF
>TRBV6-1|TRBJ2-7|.|few
TGTGCCAGCAGTGAAGTGTACGGGCTAGAAGCCTCCTACGAGCAGTACTTC
CASSEVYGLEASYEQYF
>TRBV7-9|TRBJ2-5|.|.
TGTGCCAGCAGCCCCCGGCAGACTCCGTACCAAGAGACCCAGTACTTC
CASSPRQTPYQETQYF
>TRBV19|TRBJ2-7|TRBD1|.
TGTGCCAGTGCGTTGTCCGGGACAGGGCCGTACGAGCAGTACTTC
CASALSGTGPYEQYF
>TRBV30|TRBJ1-6|.|.
TGTGCCTGGAGAGATCCCGGCAGGGACTATAATTCACCCCTCCACTTT
CAWRDPGRDYNSPLHF
>TRBV7-2|TRBJ1-1|.|.
TGTGCCAGCAGCGAGGGGGGGAGCACTGAAGCTTTCTTT
CASSEGGSTEAFF
>TRBV5-1|TRBJ2-2|TRBD2|.
TGCGCCAGCAGCAGCGGACTAGCGGGAGGGCCAACCGGGGAGCTGTTTTTT
CASSSGLAGGPTGELFF
>TRBV5-6|TRBJ1-2|.|.
TGTGCCAGCAGCGGGTTGGGTTTAGATGGCTACACCTTC
CASSGLGLDGYTF
>TRBV20-1|TRBJ1-1|TRBD1|.
TGCAGTGCTAGTAGACAGGGGGGAGCTTTCTTT
CSASRQGGAFF
>TRBV9|TRBJ1-1|TRBD1|.
TGTGCCAGCAGCGGAAGACAGGGGGAGGTGAAGAACACTGAAGCTTTCTTT
CASSGRQGEVKNTEAFF
>TRBV9|TRBJ2-3|.|once
TGTGCCAGCAGCGTAGTGGTCGAGTCTGATACGCAGTATTTT
CASSVVVESDTQYF
>TRBV19|TRBJ1-5|.|.
TGTGCCAGTAGTATACAGTCCACCAGAAGCAATCAGCCCCAGCATTTT
CASSIQSTRSNQPQHF
>TRBV5-1|TRBJ2-3|TRBD1|.
TGCGCCAGCAGCTCCCTGACAGGGACCACAGATACGCAGTATTTT
CASSSLTGTTDTQYF
>TRBV5-8|TRBJ2-7|.|.
TGTGCCAGCAGCTCGGACCTAACAGGAGAGCAGTACTTC
CASSSDLTGEQYF
>TRBV6-4|TRBJ1-1|.|.
TGTGCCAGCAGTGTGTCCGCAGGCATGAACACTGAAGCTTTCTTT
CASSVSAGMNTEAFF
>TRBV7-9|TRBJ1-2|TRBD1|.
TGTGCCAGCAGCCGTTCGTCCGGGACAGGGGGTTCCGGCTACACCTTC
CASSRSSGTGGSGYTF
>TRBV4-1|TRBJ2-3|.|.
TGCGCCAGCAGCCAAGTAACCGGAGGGGATACGCAGTATTTT
CASSQVTGGDTQYF
>TRBV7-6|TRBJ2-5|TRBD2|.
TGTGCCAGCAGCTTTGGGGCTAGCGGGGGTAAAGAGACCCAGTACTTC
CASSFGASGGKETQYF
>TRBV10-3|TRBJ2-7|TRBD2|.
TGTGCCATCAGTGATGCTAGCGGGAGGGCAACCTACGAGCAGTACTTC
CAISDASGRATYEQYF
>TRBV6-5|TRBJ2-2|.|.
TGTGCCAGCAGTATCAGAGATCCGAACACCGGGGAGCTGTTTTTT
CASSIRDPNTGELFF
>TRBV6-1|TRBJ2-2|.|.
TGTGCCAGCAGTGAAATGAACACCGGGGAGCTGTTTTTT
CASSEMNTGELFF
>TRBV6-5|TRBJ1-1|.|.
TGTGCCAGCTCATTGGGGGCGCATCTTGAAGCTTTCTTT
CASSLGAHLEAFF
>TRBV6-1|TRBJ1-5|.|.
TGTGCCAGCAGTGAATATGGACTCTATCCCCCCAATCAGCCCCAGCATTTT
CASSEYGLYPPNQPQHF
>TRBV4-1|TRBJ2-7|.|.
TGCGCCAGCAGCCGCTTCGACAGCGTCTACGAGCAGTACTTC
CASSRFDSVYEQYF
>TRBV7-8|TRBJ1-2|.|.
TGTGCCAGCAGCACCCGAACGGGTTCGGGCTACACCTTC
CASSTRTGSGYTF
>TRBV28|TRBJ2-5|TRBD2|.
TGTGCCAGCAGTTCCCGCCGCGGGGGAAGGGAGACCCAGTACTTC
CASSSRRGGRETQYF
>TRBV7-3|TRBJ2-5|TRBD2|.
TGTGCCAGCAGCGTAGGACTAGCGCCGGGGACCCAGTACTTC
CASSVGLAPGTQYF
>TRBV19|TRBJ1-2|.|.
TGTGCCAGTAGTATAGATCGCCCAGAGGGGCAGGAGCCTGGCTACACCTTC
CASSIDRPEGQEPGYTF
>TRBV2|TRBJ1-1|TRBD1|.
TGTGCCAGCAAGGCCCAGACAGGGGTCAAGAACACTGAAGCTTTCTTT
CASKAQTGVKNTEAFF
>TRBV6-5|TRBJ2-5|.|.
TGTGCCAGCAGAGATGGGGAAGAGACCCAGTACTTC
CASRDGEETQYF
>TRBV5-1|TRBJ2-7|.|.
TGCGCCAGCAGCCCGACTCAACAGGGATACGAGCAGTACTTC
CASSPTQQGYEQYF